The T cell receptor (beta chain) under discussion was sequenced for a study of shared clonotypes between healthy human individuals. The study, taken as a whole, reports: Blood was the sole source, and tissue repertoires probably differ. Roughly 5% of naive CD4 clonotypes were common to a few donors. Clonotype sharing among donors was thought likely to change with sequencing depth.

Concerning this clone itself: Its antigen is undetermined. The junction and the germline gene differ at one end; a read error may be behind it.

The CDR3 length is 16 residues. CDR1 is SGHRS, CDR2 YFSETQ, per germline. The genomic DNA of each subset was split evenly across several immunoSEQ plates. Here immunoSEQ multiplex PCR was the method, and the copy in TCRdb shows in-frame clones only, minus some. Altogether about a million clones are present, around 76% being singletons, with the ten largest covering approximately 1.3%. Sample: memory CD4+ T cells sorted from blood. Indicated subset: CD45RA-negative fraction. The clonotype was recovered from a man aged 18 to 35 in good health. This rearrangement joins TRBV5-1 to TRBJ2-1; D not certain. CDR3 protein: CASSLLSSGSYNGQFF. CDR3 DNA: TGCGCCAGCAGCCTTCTTAGTTCTGGCTCCTACAATGGGCAGTTCTTC.